This TCR beta chain was sequenced for a study of vaccination effects on CD4 cells after COVID-19. On the study more broadly: Viral peptide pools were used in the ViraFEST assay to expand antigen-specific CD4+ T cells, and sequencing came afterward. Roughly 1.8 million PBMC per well received 10 IU/ml IL-2 and approximately 9.2 ug/ml peptides in culture. Findings of the study overall: There were few convalescent patients in the study and no early post-infection timepoints. Late in the post-vaccination period, infection-induced and vaccine-induced clones underwent marked clonal contraction.

Trimming left V 5 bases short and J 7 bases short, with 26 bases between. This CDR3 is 17 amino acids long. CDR1 is LNHNV, CDR2 YYDKDF, per germline (reference sequence). A roughly 10-day culture period preceded the isolation of CD4+ T cells. Only in-frame clones appear in the TCRdb table, and some are missing; sequencing was by immunoSEQ multiplex PCR. The repertoire consists of approximately 40,000 clones, with 82% occurring once and the leading ten covering less than 3%. With respect to this clone: The antigen is unknown.

The receptor comes from a human donor who received a COVID-19 vaccine. This chain uses TRBV15 with TRBJ1-2; weak D call: TRBD1 (6 bases). The source was CD4+ T cells from PBMCs cultured without peptide, collected before COVID-19 vaccination. The CDR3 DNA follows: TGTGCCACCAGCGGACCGTGGACCGGTCAGGGGATTGGTGGCTACACCTTC. It translates to CATSGPWTGQGIGGYTF. Variable domain in full (rest from reference TRBV15 and TRBJ1-2): DAMVIQNPRYQVTQFGKPVTLSCSQTLNHNVMYWYQQKSSQAPKLLFHYYDKDFNNEADTPDNFQSRRPNTSFCFLDIRSPGLGDTAMYLCATSGPWTGQGIGGYTFGSGTRLTVV.